This T cell receptor (beta chain) was sequenced in a study of cytomegalovirus exposure and HLA in healthy donors. Germline CDR1 is MDHEN and CDR2 is SYDVKM. This CDR3 is built from 14 residues. Trimming took off 4 bases at V and 7 bases at J, with 11 bases between the two ends. The PCR employed 60 Vbeta primers together with 13 Jbeta primers. Using immunoSEQ multiplex PCR, the repertoire was profiled, and TCRdb retains in-frame clones only, with some absent. The sample lists tens of thousands of clones; over 70% were seen once. The chain recombines TRBV28 with TRBJ1-6; D gene uncertain. The sequenced sample consisted of PBMCs. The source is a man between 45 and 60 years old in good health and CMV-seropositive. CDR3 in DNA: TGTGCCAGCAGTTCTCGGCAGGCGAATTCACCCCTCCACTTT. This gives the protein CASSSRQANSPLHF.